The 15 T cell receptor beta chains given below trace back to one sample, sequenced in a study of Graves' ophthalmopathy and Graves' hyperthyroidism. RNA transcripts yielded amplified TCR beta CDR3 regions. RT-PCR in the first round used HTBI primers; a second-round multiplex PCR followed. TCRdb reprocessed the multiplex PCR reads with MiXCR, giving one entry per CDR3 protein. Of some 400,000 distinct CDR3 sequences in the sample, 18% are singletons; the top ten hold approximately 1.4%. Sequencing input: peripheral blood. The receptor source for this set is a woman younger than 35 with Graves' ophthalmopathy.

This clonotype occurred many times. The gene calls are TRBV6-1 and TRBJ1-1; 10 nucleotides match TRBD1. Germline-derived CDR1 and CDR2 are MNHNS and SASEGT. V was clipped by 7 bases and J by 2 bases; unmatched bases: 7. The CDR3 extends over 15 amino acids. For the CDR3, the DNA is TGTGCCAGCAAAACCGGGACAGGGGTTAACACTGAAGCTTTCTTT. It specifies CASKTGTGVNTEAFF.

This clonotype was counted many times. The chain links TRBV25-1 to TRBJ1-6; 8 positions match TRBD1. The germline CDR1 and CDR2 sequences are MGHDK and SYGVNS. CDR3 length: 16 residues. The V gene end was trimmed by 2 bases and the J gene end by 10 bases; junction bases not matched to a gene: 10. This CDR3 reads CASSETDRAPFSPLHF. CDR3 in DNA: TGTGCCAGCAGTGAAACGGACAGGGCCCCCTTCTCACCCCTCCACTTT. Variable domain in full (rest from reference TRBV25-1 and TRBJ1-6): EADIYQTPRYLVIGTGKKITLECSQTMGHDKMYWYQQDPGMELHLIHYSYGVNSTEKGDLSSESTVSRIRTEHFPLTLESARPSHTSQYLCASSETDRAPFSPLHFGNGTRLTVT.

This clonotype was observed at least ten times. An end of the junction does not agree with germline; a read error may underlie this. The gene calls are TRBV19 and TRBJ1-1; weak D call: TRBD1 (5 bases). There are 13 residues in the CDR3. Germline V CDR1 and CDR2: LNHDA, SQIVND (reference sequence). CDR3 in amino acids: CAISQGLNTEAFF. The CDR3, as DNA: TGTGCCATTAGTCAGGGCTTGAACACTGAAGCTTTCTTT.

This clonotype was detected many times. The rearrangement joins TRBV28 to TRBJ2-7; D remains ambiguous. In germline, CDR1 is MDHEN, CDR2 SYDVKM. Between the trimmed V and J ends, which lost 5 bases and 2 bases, there was a span of 10 bases. The CDR3 spans 13 residues. The CDR3 region has the DNA TGTGCCAGCAGTAGTCCTTTCCCCTACGAGCAGTACTTC. Its translation: CASSSPFPYEQYF.

The sample holds many counts of this clonotype. The chain carries TRBV10-3 and TRBJ1-5; D is undetermined. V lost 0 bases to trimming and J lost 1 base, with 13 bases between them. From germline, CDR1 is ENHRY and CDR2 SYGVKD. The CDR3 length is 17 residues. CDR3 sequence (DNA): TGTGCCATCAGTGAGTCCTTAGTATCTCAAAGCAATCAGCCCCAGCATTTT. Translation gives CAISESLVSQSNQPQHF.

V usage is TRBV4-3 and J usage is TRBJ2-4; 7 nucleotides line up with TRBD2. The V and J ends lost 0 bases and 8 bases, in that order; junction bases with no gene match: 7. There are 15 residues in the CDR3. The germline V gene encodes CDR1 LGHNA and CDR2 YSLEER. The CDR3 DNA reads TGCGCCAGCAGCCAAGACGTGGGCGGGAGATACATTCAGTACTTC. This gives the protein CASSQDVGGRYIQYF.

This clonotype has ten or more counts. The chain uses TRBV25-1 and TRBJ2-7; D remains ambiguous. Germline V gives CDR1 MGHDK, CDR2 SYGVNS. There are 14 residues in the CDR3. V dropped 4 bases and J dropped 3 bases, with 13 bases sitting between them. CDR3 nucleotides: TGTGCCAGCAGTGCACAGCTAATCGGCTACGAGCAGTACTTC. As protein: CASSAQLIGYEQYF.

This chain links TRBV6-1 with TRBJ2-2; the D gene is possibly TRBD1 (6 bases). This CDR3 region has 14 residues. The germline gives CDR1 MNHNS, CDR2 SASEGT. The V and J ends lost 8 bases and 3 bases respectively, with 13 bases between them. In DNA form, the CDR3 reads TGTGCCAGCCTGGACAGCCGAGACACCGGGGAGCTGTTTTTT. It yields the protein CASLDSRDTGELFF.

This clonotype was counted ten times or more. V gene TRBV9 combines with J gene TRBJ2-5, with D tentatively TRBD1 (7 bases). V lost 3 bases, J lost 5 bases, and 23 bases lay in between. Germline V gives CDR1 SGDLS, CDR2 YYNGEE. This CDR3 contains 17 residues. DNA for the CDR3: TGTGCCAGCAGCGCAACAAGAGACAGGGTGGGGAGGGAGACCCAGTACTTC. Encoded protein: CASSATRDRVGRETQYF.

This clonotype was observed at least ten times. The rearrangement links TRBV11-2 to TRBJ2-7; TRBD1 might be the D (5 bases). Per germline, CDR1 SGHAT and CDR2 FQNNGV. V was pared by 2 bases and J by 2 bases, with 16 bases between. This CDR3 has 16 residues. The CDR3, as DNA: TGTGCCAGCAGCTTACGAGGTGAAAGGGGCACCTACGAGCAGTACTTC. Protein sequence: CASSLRGERGTYEQYF.

This clonotype was seen ten or more times. The junction does not match germline at one end; this may be a read error. The J gene is TRBJ2-7, the V gene TRBV6-1, with 9 bases matching TRBD1. Germline CDR1 is MNHNS and CDR2 is SASEGT. The CDR3 has 14 residues. The CDR3 nucleotides are TGCGCCAGCAAGGCAGGACAGGGGATATACGAGCAGCACTTC. This encodes CASKAGQGIYEQHF.

This clonotype was seen ten or more times. V and J are TRBV5-1 and TRBJ1-2, with D possibly TRBD1 on 6 matching bases. The CDR3 runs 14 residues. Trimming cost V 0 bases and J 8 bases, with 14 bases left between them. Germline assignment: CDR1 SGHRS and CDR2 YFSETQ. CDR3 DNA: TGCGCCAGCAGCTTGGAACCGGGAAGGGGGGGCTACACCTTC. Protein: CASSLEPGRGGYTF.

This clonotype was found many times. V gene TRBV6-1 combines with J gene TRBJ2-5; 8 positions match TRBD1. The germline V gene encodes CDR1 MNHNS and CDR2 SASEGT. The CDR3 length is 15 residues. V dropped 5 bases and J dropped 3; count of bases not matched to a gene: 8. The CDR3 nucleotides read TGTGCCAGCAGTATGCAGGGGGCGCGTAAAGAGACCCAGTACTTC. It yields the protein CASSMQGARKETQYF.

V usage is TRBV30 and J usage is TRBJ2-5; D unclear. Germline V gene sequence: CDR1 GTSNPN, CDR2 SVGIG (reference sequence). The CDR3 sequence is 11 residues long. The ends were cut back, 0 bases at V and 5 bases at J, with 4 bases in the middle. Here the CDR3 DNA reads TGTGCCTGGAGTGTAATGGAGACCCAGTACTTC. Its protein is CAWSVMETQYF.

This clonotype was found many times. This chain links TRBV6-1 with TRBJ2-2, with D maybe TRBD1 (6 bases). The CDR3 spans 14 residues. Germline-derived CDR1 and CDR2 are MNHNS and SASEGT. V lost 6 bases and J 5 bases, leaving 13 bases between the germline ends. The CDR3: CASSEQGRTGELFF. CDR3 bases: TGTGCCAGCAGCGAACAGGGTAGAACCGGGGAGCTGTTTTTT.